This T cell receptor beta chain stems from a study of CD8+CD57+ T cells in acquired aplastic anemia. Individuals selected for sequencing had exhibited CD8+CD57+ cell expansion on flow cytometry. Each patient had severe acquired aplastic anemia. The blood sampling took place in patients who had so far received no therapy. Findings and limits, study-wide: Patients and controls shared around 30 CD8+ CDR3 sequences.

As regards this clonotype: Antigen: not known.

Researchers used genomic DNA as the template to profile TCR beta VDJ and CDR3. TCRdb used MiXCR to reprocess the reads, holding one entry per CDR3 protein. The sample lists hundreds of thousands of distinct CDR3 sequences; less than 60% were seen once. V lost 7 bases and J lost 2; bases outside the gene matches: 8. In germline, CDR1 is SGDLS, CDR2 YYNGEE. The length of the CDR3 is 16 residues. J is TRBJ2-7 and V is TRBV9, with 14 nucleotides matching TRBD2. The sequence was collected from a human donor with aplastic anemia. The sample taken for sequencing was sorted CD4+, CD8+, or CD8+CD57+ T cells (not recorded which) from PBMCs. CDR3 in DNA: TGTGCCAGCTCACCTCGGACTAGCGGGGGGACCTACGAGCAGTACTTC. Protein: CASSPRTSGGTYEQYF.